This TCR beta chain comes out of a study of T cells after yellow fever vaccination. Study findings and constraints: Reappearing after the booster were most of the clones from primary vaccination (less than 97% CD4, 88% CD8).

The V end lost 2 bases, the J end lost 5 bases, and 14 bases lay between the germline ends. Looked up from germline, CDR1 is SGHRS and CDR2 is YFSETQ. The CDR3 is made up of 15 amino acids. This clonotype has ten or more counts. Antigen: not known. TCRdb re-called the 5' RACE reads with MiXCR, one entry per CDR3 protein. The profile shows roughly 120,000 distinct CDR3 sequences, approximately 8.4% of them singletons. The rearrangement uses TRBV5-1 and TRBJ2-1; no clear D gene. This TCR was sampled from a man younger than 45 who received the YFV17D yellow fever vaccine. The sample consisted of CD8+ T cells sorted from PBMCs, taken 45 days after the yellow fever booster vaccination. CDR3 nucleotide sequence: TGCGCCAGCAGCTTCGTCACCTACGTCGACAATGAGCAGTTCTTC. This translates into CASSFVTYVDNEQFF.